This T cell receptor beta chain was observed in a study of cytomegalovirus exposure and HLA in healthy donors (dated by TCRdb to between 2016 and 2019). Notes on the research overall: An earlier analysis of 587 of the donors reported about 290 Gb of sequence data and 100 million to 130 million unique TCR beta sequences from approximately 180 million T cells. An early release that covered fewer than 800 HLA-typed donors contained approximately 300 gigabases of sequencing data and tens of millions of unique TCR sequences. Of the approximately 400 genotyped donors, about 80% fell in the genetic ancestry cluster associated with self-reported Caucasian donors. The study aimed to test whether signatures of past pathogen exposure could be identified by cataloging public T cell receptors. The study used immunosequencing to profile the T cell repertoires of under 700 subjects and linked those repertoires to cytomegalovirus serostatus. A separate validation cohort of 100 to 150 different subjects was used in addition to the 666-subject first cohort. To predict cytomegalovirus infection status, the study brought together high-throughput TCR immunosequencing, statistical association of individual TCRs with disease status, and machine learning. A later analysis re-examined previously published TCR beta repertoires from hundreds of donors and added high-resolution HLA genotyping to investigate patterns of TCR occurrence. In the later analysis, no new phenotypic data were used to find candidate immune exposures; instead, reliance was placed on TCR beta sequences and their occurrence across donors. In an earlier analysis of around 540 of the donors, high-throughput TCR beta sequencing was used to judge whether each TCR beta V gene segment behaved as functional or pseudogenic. Donor age, sex, ethnicity and CMV serostatus were collected together with the repertoire data. A later genetic analysis used genome-wide SNP genotypes for about 55% of the 666 donors, treating that subset as a discovery cohort. All discovery cohort repertoires had been generated using a single sequencing platform. Both class I and class II loci were covered by HLA typing, at four-digit resolution. Typing coverage varied by locus: roughly 620-630 donors for A, B, C, DRB1 and DQB1; approximately 500 for DQA1; around 570 for DPA1; some 470 for DPB1. Four or five DR-DQ haplotypes were handled as single units for association and clustering because linkage in the cohort was strong. Among 350 to 400 genotyped donors of the cohort, an average of about 240,000 unique TCR beta nucleotide sequences were sequenced per donor, roughly a sixth of them non-productive.

The cohort consisted of 650 to 700 healthy bone marrow donors. Cohort members were all nominally healthy when sampled, although unrecorded immune exposures were likely present. The donor tested CMV seronegative, placing the donor among the roughly 350 seronegative members of the cohort. A peripheral blood sample was provided by each donor, and peripheral blood mononuclear cells were used for TCR beta sequencing. Genomic DNA was extracted from the blood cell samples with the Qiagen DNeasy Blood Extraction Kit. About this clone: Its cognate antigen has yet to be identified. Per-base quality was not reported, and no clone a single base away is much larger than it.

The method behind the library was the immunoSEQ multiplex PCR assay. The multiplex PCR relied on a mix of 60 forward primers for TCR Vbeta segments and 13 reverse primers for TCR Jbeta segments. The CDR3 region of rearranged TCR beta genes was amplified from genomic DNA with a multiplex PCR assay. Amplified TCR beta libraries were sequenced as 87-base-pair reads on the Illumina HiSeq System. Turning to the authors' computational methods: A later analysis tallied 75 million to 95 million unique TCR beta chains across the 660 or so repertoires, and approximately 12 million of those chains were shared by two or more donors. A nearest-neighbor algorithm error-corrected the raw reads and collapsed the reads into unique sequences, merging closely related sequences to remove PCR and sequencing errors. V, D and J gene segments were assigned by aligning CDR3 sequences to IMGT reference sequences. For a sequence to be retained, at least a six-nucleotide match to both a V gene segment and a J gene segment was required. A rearrangement counted as productive if the CDR3 had no stop codons and remained in frame with V and J, and every other rearrangement counted as non-productive. Following IMGT convention, CDR3 was defined as the stretch from the second conserved V-encoded cysteine to the conserved J-encoded phenylalanine. Sequences without an unambiguous match to a single V gene segment were excluded from the earlier analysis of about 630 of the donors. In an earlier analysis of approximately 590 of the donors, V segments were called functional above 56.7% productive rearrangements and were called segregating when the between-donor standard deviation exceeded 5%. To diagnose cytomegalovirus status from the catalog of TCR beta chain sequences, a statistical classification framework was built. A later analysis assigned V and J genes by comparing TCR nucleotide sequences with IMGT/GENE-DB human TR gene sequences. The TCRdist pipeline was used in a later analysis to assign CDR3 sequences and most-parsimonious VDJ recombination scenarios. In a later analysis, every TCR beta chain was defined by the combination of its CDR3 amino acid sequence and its V-gene family, and reads without a unique V-gene family were dropped. As a way to deal with suspected cross-contamination and a sequencing artifact, a later analysis dropped approximately 570 nucleotide sequences that were highly shared and had low generation probability. A later analysis calculated a clonal expansion index for each public chain from normalized within-repertoire ranks of inferred template counts. In a later analysis, generation probabilities were computed with a VDJ recombination model fitted to out-of-frame rearrangements, and the resulting probabilities were checked against IGoR. A later analysis scored TCR-TCR, TCR-HLA and TCR-CMV co-occurrence with hypergeometric tests, applying a repertoire-size bias correction to TCR pairs. In a later analysis, false discovery rates were estimated by permuting HLA or CMV assignments 20 times. In a later analysis, co-occurring TCRs were grouped with DBSCAN, and TCRdist sequence similarity was added when clustering was performed within HLA-allele-positive subsets. Co-occurrence clustering excluded repertoires with fewer than 30,000 or more than 120,000 public chains, plus five with anomalous nucleotide sharing. Here the immuneACCESS table is served through TCRdb, limited to in-frame sequences with V and J called. Missing clones are a known gap in these copies; in checked studies unresolved V genes cover under half, and the rest lacks a known reason. The V and J calls and the clone size are those of that table, but D and trimming were determined from the DNA. Counted in this sample were around 200,000 clones; 82% of them appeared once. Around 3% of the sample is held by the ten biggest clonotypes.

Study-wide conclusions, independent of this receptor: According to the authors, the approach could potentially be generalized to other disease states and immunological phenotypes. In a later analysis, TCR association rates were found to vary across HLA loci, with the most associated TCRs seen for DRB1 alleles and the fewest for HLA-C alleles. An earlier analysis of approximately 590 of the donors showed that most TCR beta V segments appeared in productive rearrangements either about 90% or about 30% of the time, which broadly matched IMGT annotations. In both the original and validation cohorts, the classifier was reported to diagnose cytomegalovirus status with high specificity and sensitivity. A later analysis found that most CMV-associated TCR beta chains appeared HLA-restricted, with HLA associations seemingly driven largely by CMV exposure. In a later genetic analysis, a missense DCLRE1C variant was associated with V-gene and J-gene trimming of TCR beta chains, and the association was replicated in an independent cohort. Most TCR sequences were observed very rarely across donors, whereas some public TCRs were present in many individuals. CMV serostatus was the only immune exposure information available for the cohort. Approximately 18 rarely observed V segments, including chromosome 9 orphons, were excluded from the earlier analysis of approximately 500 of the donors because counts were too low. A later analysis associated 15,000 or so TCR beta sequences with specific HLA alleles at a false discovery rate of 0.05. Because HLA typing was unavailable for some donors at each locus, only the typed subset was used in association tests. The sequencing pipeline was judged likely to have produced a cluster of highly shared sequence variants as a technical artifact. The study gave a list of over 150 TCR beta chains associated with cytomegalovirus. A further reported finding was that TCR beta sequences accurately predicted the HLA-A and HLA-B alleles for most subjects in the first cohort. Three of the identified cytomegalovirus-associated TCR beta chains were confirmed in vitro to be specific for cytomegalovirus antigens. Roughly uniform sequencing depth across donors was assumed in presence/absence analyses, although this assumption may not hold. Because the 87-base-pair reads could not distinguish some IMGT-functional V segments, including TRBV6-2 and TRBV6-3, those segments were excluded. This cohort had only TCR beta chains sequenced, and the lack of alpha or paired-chain data limited which features could be detected. Linkage disequilibrium might explain the correlated functional status among segregating V segments, but an unknown experimental factor could not be ruled out. When HLA alleles, especially DR and DQ, strongly co-occurred, attributing TCR associations to individual alleles was difficult. A later analysis found that HLA-associated TCR beta chains were more clonally expanded and had lower generation probabilities than equally common non-associated chains. Compared with the 666-donor mean, donors in an Asian-associated ancestry cluster had fewer N-insertions in productive TCRs, according to a later genetic analysis. Several of the top co-occurrence clusters appeared to be linked to parvovirus B19, influenza, CMV and Epstein-Barr virus, according to a later analysis.

The germline V gene encodes CDR1 MDHEN and CDR2 SYDVKM. Spanning cysteine to phenylalanine, the CDR3 consists of 15 amino acids. The CDR3 DNA has 45 bases and is translated from base 1. V loses 7 bases of germline sequence and J loses 4 bases, and the interval between the two ends is 17 bases. Recombination connected TRBV28 to TRBJ1-3, with no reliable assignment of the D segment. The clonotype originates from a woman aged 40-49 years in good health and CMV-seronegative. The specimen was PBMCs. The base sequence is TGTGCCAGCACCCCCGCGGGAGTCGGAGGAAACACCATATATTTT. The encoded protein is CASTPAGVGGNTIYF.